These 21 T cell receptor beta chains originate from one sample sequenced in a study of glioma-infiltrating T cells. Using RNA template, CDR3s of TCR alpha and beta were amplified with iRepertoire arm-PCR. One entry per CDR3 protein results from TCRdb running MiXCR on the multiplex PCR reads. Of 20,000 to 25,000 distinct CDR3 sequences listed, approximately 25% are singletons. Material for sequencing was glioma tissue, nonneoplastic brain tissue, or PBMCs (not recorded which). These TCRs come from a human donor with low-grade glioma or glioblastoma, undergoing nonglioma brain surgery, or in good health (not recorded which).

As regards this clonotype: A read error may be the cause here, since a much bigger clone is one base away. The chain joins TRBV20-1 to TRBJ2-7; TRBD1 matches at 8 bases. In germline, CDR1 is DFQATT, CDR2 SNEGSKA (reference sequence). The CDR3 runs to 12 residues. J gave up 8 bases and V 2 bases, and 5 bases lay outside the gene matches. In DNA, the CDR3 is TGCAGTGCTAGACAGGGGGCCAACAAGCAGTACTTC. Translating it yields CSARQGANKQYF.

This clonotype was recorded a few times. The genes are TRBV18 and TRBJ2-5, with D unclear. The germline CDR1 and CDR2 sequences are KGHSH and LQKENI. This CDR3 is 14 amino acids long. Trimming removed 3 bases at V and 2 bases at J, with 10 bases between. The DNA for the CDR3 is TGTGCCAGCTCACCGACCGACGGACAAGAGACCCAGTACTTC. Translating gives CASSPTDGQETQYF.

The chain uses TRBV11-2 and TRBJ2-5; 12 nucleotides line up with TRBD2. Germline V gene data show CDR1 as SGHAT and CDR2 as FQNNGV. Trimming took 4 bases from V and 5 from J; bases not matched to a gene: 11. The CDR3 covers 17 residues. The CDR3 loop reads CASSSSSGGGPRETQYF. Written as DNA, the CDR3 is TGTGCCAGCAGCTCCTCTAGCGGGGGGGGACCAAGGGAGACCCAGTACTTC.

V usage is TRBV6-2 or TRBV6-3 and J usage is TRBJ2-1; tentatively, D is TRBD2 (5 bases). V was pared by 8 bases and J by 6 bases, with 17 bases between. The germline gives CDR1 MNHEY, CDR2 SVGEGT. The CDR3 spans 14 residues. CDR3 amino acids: CASRGKVTGNEQFF. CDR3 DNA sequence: TGTGCCAGCCGGGGAAAGGTTACTGGCAATGAGCAGTTCTTC.

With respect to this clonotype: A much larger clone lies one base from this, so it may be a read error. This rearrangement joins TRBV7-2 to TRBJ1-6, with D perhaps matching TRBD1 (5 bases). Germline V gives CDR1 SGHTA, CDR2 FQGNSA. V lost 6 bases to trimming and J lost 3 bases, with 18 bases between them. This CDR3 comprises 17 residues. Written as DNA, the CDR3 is TGTGCCAGCAGTGACTCAGGGCGGAGGGGCTATAATTCACCCCTCCACTTT. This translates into CASSDSGRRGYNSPLHF.

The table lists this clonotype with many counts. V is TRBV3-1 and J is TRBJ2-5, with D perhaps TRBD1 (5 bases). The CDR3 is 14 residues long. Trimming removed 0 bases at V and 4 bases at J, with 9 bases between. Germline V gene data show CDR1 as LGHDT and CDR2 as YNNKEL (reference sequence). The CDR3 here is CASSQEGARETQYF. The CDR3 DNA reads TGTGCCAGCAGCCAAGAAGGGGCCCGAGAGACCCAGTACTTC.

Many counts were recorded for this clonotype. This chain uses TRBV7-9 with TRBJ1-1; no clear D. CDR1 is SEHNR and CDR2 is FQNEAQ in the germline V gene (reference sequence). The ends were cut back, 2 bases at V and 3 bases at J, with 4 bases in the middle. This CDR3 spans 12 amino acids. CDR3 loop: CASSLMDTEAFF. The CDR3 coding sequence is TGTGCCAGCAGCTTAATGGACACTGAAGCTTTCTTT.

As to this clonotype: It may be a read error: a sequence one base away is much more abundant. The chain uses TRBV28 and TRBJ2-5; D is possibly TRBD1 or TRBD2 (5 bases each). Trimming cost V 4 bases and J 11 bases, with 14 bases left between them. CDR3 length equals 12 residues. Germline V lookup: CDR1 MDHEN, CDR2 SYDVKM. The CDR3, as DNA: TGTGCCAGCAGTTGGGGGTACAATGAGCAGTACTTC. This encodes CASSWGYNEQYF.

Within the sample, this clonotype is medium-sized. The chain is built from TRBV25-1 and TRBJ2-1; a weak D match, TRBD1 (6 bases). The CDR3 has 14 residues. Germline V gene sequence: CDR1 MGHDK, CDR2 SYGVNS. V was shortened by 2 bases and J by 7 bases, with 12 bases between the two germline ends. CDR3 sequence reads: CASSEMDSRNEQFF. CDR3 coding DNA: TGTGCCAGCAGTGAAATGGACAGTCGAAATGAGCAGTTCTTC.

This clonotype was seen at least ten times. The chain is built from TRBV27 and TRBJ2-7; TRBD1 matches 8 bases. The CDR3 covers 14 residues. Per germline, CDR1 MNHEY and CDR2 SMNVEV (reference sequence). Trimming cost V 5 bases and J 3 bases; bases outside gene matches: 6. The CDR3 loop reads CASSPFRGLYEQYF. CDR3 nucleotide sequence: TGTGCCAGCAGTCCCTTCAGGGGGCTCTACGAGCAGTACTTC.

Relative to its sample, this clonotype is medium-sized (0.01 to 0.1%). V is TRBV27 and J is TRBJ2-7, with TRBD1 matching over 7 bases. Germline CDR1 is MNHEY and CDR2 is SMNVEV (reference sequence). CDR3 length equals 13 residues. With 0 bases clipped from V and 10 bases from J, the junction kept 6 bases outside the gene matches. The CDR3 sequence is CASSLSGQESQYF. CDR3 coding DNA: TGTGCCAGCAGTTTATCCGGACAGGAGTCACAGTACTTC.

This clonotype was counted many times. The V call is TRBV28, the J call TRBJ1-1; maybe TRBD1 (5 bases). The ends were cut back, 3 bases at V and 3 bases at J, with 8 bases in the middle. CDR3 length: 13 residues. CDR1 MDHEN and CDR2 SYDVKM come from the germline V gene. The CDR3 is CASSLLGHTEAFF. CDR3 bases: TGTGCCAGCAGTTTGTTGGGGCACACTGAAGCTTTCTTT.

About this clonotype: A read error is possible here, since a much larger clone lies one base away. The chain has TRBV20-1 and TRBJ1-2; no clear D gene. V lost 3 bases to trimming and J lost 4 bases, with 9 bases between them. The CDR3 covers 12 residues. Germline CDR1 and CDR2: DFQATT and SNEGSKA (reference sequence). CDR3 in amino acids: CSASLQIYGYTF. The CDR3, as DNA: TGCAGTGCTAGTTTACAGATCTATGGCTACACCTTC.

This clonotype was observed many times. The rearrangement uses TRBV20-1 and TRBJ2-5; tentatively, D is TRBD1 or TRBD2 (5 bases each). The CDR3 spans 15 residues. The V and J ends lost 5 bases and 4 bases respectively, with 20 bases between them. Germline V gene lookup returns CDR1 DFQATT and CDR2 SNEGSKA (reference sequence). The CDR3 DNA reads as TGCAGTGCTCAGAGGGGACGGCCCCGGCTAGAGACCCAGTACTTC. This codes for CSAQRGRPRLETQYF.

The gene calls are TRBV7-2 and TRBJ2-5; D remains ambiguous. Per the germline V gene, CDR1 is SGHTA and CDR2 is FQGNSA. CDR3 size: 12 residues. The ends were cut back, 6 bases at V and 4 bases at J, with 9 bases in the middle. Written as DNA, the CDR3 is TGTACCAGCAGGTATGGGTCAGAGACCCAGTACTTC. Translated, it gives CTSRYGSETQYF.

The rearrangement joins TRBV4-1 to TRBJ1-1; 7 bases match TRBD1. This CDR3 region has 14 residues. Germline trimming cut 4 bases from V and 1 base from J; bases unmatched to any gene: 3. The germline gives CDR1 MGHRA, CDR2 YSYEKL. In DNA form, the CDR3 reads TGCGCCAGCAGCCCCAGGACAGGGAACACTGAAGCTTTCTTT. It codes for CASSPRTGNTEAFF.

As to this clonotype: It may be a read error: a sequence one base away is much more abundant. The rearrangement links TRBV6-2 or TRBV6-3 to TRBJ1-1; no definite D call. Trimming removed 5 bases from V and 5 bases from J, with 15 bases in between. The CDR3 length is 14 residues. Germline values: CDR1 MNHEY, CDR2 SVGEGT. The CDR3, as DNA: TGTGCCAGCAGTGCGGGCTACCCCGAGACTGAAGCTTTCTTT. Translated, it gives CASSAGYPETEAFF.

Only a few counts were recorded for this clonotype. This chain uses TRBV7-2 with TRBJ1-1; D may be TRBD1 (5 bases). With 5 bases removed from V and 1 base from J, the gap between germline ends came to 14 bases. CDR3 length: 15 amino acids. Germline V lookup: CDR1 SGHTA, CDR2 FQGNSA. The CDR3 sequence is CASSPGGGRNTEAFF. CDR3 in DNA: TGTGCCAGCAGCCCCGGGGGGGGAAGGAACACTGAAGCTTTCTTT.

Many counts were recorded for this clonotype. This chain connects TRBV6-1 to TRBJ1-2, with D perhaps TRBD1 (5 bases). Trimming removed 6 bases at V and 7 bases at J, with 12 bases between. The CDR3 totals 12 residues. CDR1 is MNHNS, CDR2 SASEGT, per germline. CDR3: CASSDDSSGYTF. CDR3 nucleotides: TGTGCCAGCAGCGATGACAGTTCTGGCTACACCTTC.

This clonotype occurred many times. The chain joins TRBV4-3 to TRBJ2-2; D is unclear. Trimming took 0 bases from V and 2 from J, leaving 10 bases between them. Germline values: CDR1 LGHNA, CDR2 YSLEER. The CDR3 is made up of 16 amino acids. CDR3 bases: TGCGCCAGCAGCCAAGAGCCCGGGCCAAACACCGGGGAGCTGTTTTTT. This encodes CASSQEPGPNTGELFF.

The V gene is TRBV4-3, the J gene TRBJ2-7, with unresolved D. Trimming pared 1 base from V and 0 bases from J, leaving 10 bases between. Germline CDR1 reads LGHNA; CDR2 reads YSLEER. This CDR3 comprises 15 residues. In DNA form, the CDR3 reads TGCGCCAGCAGCCAAGTAAAACAGTGCTCCTACGAGCAGTACTTC. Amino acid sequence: CASSQVKQCSYEQYF.